This T cell receptor beta chain was observed in a study of cytomegalovirus exposure and HLA in healthy donors. This CDR3 contains 14 residues. Germline lookup yields CDR1 SGHTA and CDR2 FQGTGA. V was cut by 7 bases and J by 6 bases, with 18 bases left in between. PCR involved 60 Vbeta and 13 Jbeta primers. This table comes from immunoSEQ multiplex PCR, and its TCRdb copy is limited to in-frame clones, with some not included. The table lists approximately 150,000 clones, around 78% of them singletons. V usage is TRBV7-3 and J usage is TRBJ1-1; D might be TRBD1 (6 bases). Material for sequencing was PBMCs. The sequence derives from a man aged 35 to 55 in good health and CMV-seronegative. As DNA, the CDR3 is TGTGCCAGCACCCCCGGACAGCTCTACGCTGAAGCTTTCTTT. This encodes CASTPGQLYAEAFF.